What follows is one TCR beta chain and its context. The target antigen is unknown. With 5 bases clipped from V and 8 bases from J, the junction kept 9 bases outside the gene matches. The germline V gene encodes CDR1 MDHEN and CDR2 SYDVKM. CDR3 size: 15 residues. Data came from immunoSEQ multiplex PCR; TCRdb stores just in-frame clones and leaves some out. There are 120,000 or so clones in the sample; more than 70% occur only once, and roughly a tenth lies in the top ten. The data derive from a study of T cell responses to AZD1222 COVID-19 vaccine. Study results and limitations: A reported finding is that nearly half of spike-specific TCRs target unmutated variant regions. A rise in Spike-specific TCR breadth and depth followed two AZD1222 doses.

Sequencing was performed on peripheral blood, taken on day 0 of AZD1222 vaccination. The chain combines TRBV28 with TRBJ1-6; 7 bases agree with TRBD1. This TCR was recovered from an adult in good health. The chain's CDR3 is CASSDFIRGDSPLHF. In DNA, the CDR3 is TGTGCCAGCAGTGACTTCATCAGGGGGGATTCACCCCTCCACTTT.